These T cell receptor beta chains were read from a single sample in a study of response to subunit inactivated influenza vaccine. TCRdb reprocessed the RT-PCR reads via MiXCR and lists one record per CDR3 protein. The repertoire includes a few hundred thousand distinct CDR3 sequences, 13% to 15% of them detected once, and roughly 10% sits in the top ten. Sequencing used PBMCs from blood, obtained 12 days after vaccination. These TCRs come from a man aged 50-60 years who received an inactivated influenza vaccine. The CDR3 runs from the conserved cysteine through the conserved F or W. The D gene is left open where the match is weak. Where a row states a size, it is once, few, many or the class of an expanded clone; other rows omit it.

d_gene: TRBD1; j_gene: TRBJ1-4; abundance: NA; v_gene: TRBV20-1; CDR3aa: CSAPDRGYEKLFF; CDR3nt: TGCAGTGCTCCGGACAGGGGGTATGAAAAACTGTTTTTT
d_gene: NA; j_gene: TRBJ2-1; abundance: few; v_gene: TRBV18; CDR3aa: CASSPPGGEQFF; CDR3nt: TGTGCCAGCTCACCACCTGGGGGTGAGCAGTTCTTC
d_gene: NA; j_gene: TRBJ2-3; abundance: few; v_gene: TRBV3-1; CDR3aa: CASSHSLEGTDTQYF; CDR3nt: TGTGCCAGCAGCCATTCGCTAGAGGGCACAGATACGCAGTATTTT
d_gene: TRBD1; j_gene: TRBJ2-1; abundance: many; v_gene: TRBV7-9; CDR3aa: CASSLAVAGGSYNEQFF; CDR3nt: TGTGCCAGCAGCTTAGCGGTCGCAGGGGGCTCCTACAATGAGCAGTTCTTC
d_gene: TRBD1; j_gene: TRBJ1-5; abundance: NA; v_gene: TRBV2; CDR3aa: CASSEGQGPLGQPQHF; CDR3nt: TGTGCCAGCAGTGAGGGACAGGGACCCCTCGGGCAGCCCCAGCATTTT
d_gene: NA; j_gene: TRBJ1-1; abundance: NA; v_gene: TRBV18; CDR3aa: CASSVGRTEAFF; CDR3nt: TGTGCCAGCTCAGTCGGGAGGACTGAAGCTTTCTTT
d_gene: NA; j_gene: TRBJ2-5; abundance: few; v_gene: TRBV7-6; CDR3aa: CASSLYIEGVGETQYF; CDR3nt: TGTGCCAGCAGCTTATATATTGAGGGAGTCGGGGAGACCCAGTACTTC
d_gene: NA; j_gene: TRBJ2-3; abundance: few; v_gene: TRBV12-3/TRBV12-4; CDR3aa: CASSFSAGLSTDTQYF; CDR3nt: TGTGCCAGCAGTTTCAGTGCGGGACTTAGCACAGATACGCAGTATTTT
d_gene: NA; j_gene: TRBJ1-3; abundance: NA; v_gene: TRBV30; CDR3aa: CAWSLSGTTGNTIYF; CDR3nt: TGTGCCTGGAGCCTATCCGGGACAACTGGAAACACCATATATTTT
d_gene: NA; j_gene: TRBJ2-3; abundance: NA; v_gene: TRBV6-2/TRBV6-3; CDR3aa: CASRSVSGGGTDTQYF; CDR3nt: TGTGCCAGCAGGAGCGTTAGCGGAGGGGGCACAGATACGCAGTATTTT
d_gene: NA; j_gene: TRBJ2-7; abundance: NA; v_gene: TRBV7-6; CDR3aa: CASSLGRGSTYEQYF; CDR3nt: TGTGCCAGCAGCTTAGGAAGGGGGTCCACCTACGAGCAGTACTTC
d_gene: NA; j_gene: TRBJ1-1; abundance: few; v_gene: TRBV6-1; CDR3aa: CASSIGGDLTEAFF; CDR3nt: TGTGCCAGCAGCATTGGGGGGGACCTGACTGAAGCTTTCTTT
d_gene: TRBD1; j_gene: TRBJ1-2; abundance: NA; v_gene: TRBV4-1; CDR3aa: CASSPGTASLSYGYTF; CDR3nt: TGCGCCAGCAGCCCCGGGACAGCAAGTTTGAGCTATGGCTACACCTTC
d_gene: NA; j_gene: TRBJ1-5; abundance: few; v_gene: TRBV29-1; CDR3aa: CSVVVGFGNQPQHF; CDR3nt: TGCAGCGTTGTAGTAGGGTTTGGTAATCAGCCCCAGCATTTT
d_gene: TRBD2; j_gene: TRBJ2-7; abundance: NA; v_gene: TRBV7-9; CDR3aa: CASSSVGASGSYEQYF; CDR3nt: TGTGCCAGCAGCTCGGTCGGGGCTAGCGGGAGTTACGAGCAGTACTTC
d_gene: NA; j_gene: TRBJ1-2; abundance: NA; v_gene: TRBV9; CDR3aa: CASSVTAGDYGYTF; CDR3nt: TGTGCCAGCAGCGTGACCGCAGGCGACTATGGCTACACCTTC
d_gene: NA; j_gene: TRBJ2-7; abundance: NA; v_gene: TRBV15; CDR3aa: CATSGGHGLYEQYF; CDR3nt: TGTGCCACCAGCGGGGGACACGGCCTCTACGAGCAGTACTTC
d_gene: NA; j_gene: TRBJ2-1; abundance: NA; v_gene: TRBV7-3; CDR3aa: CASSLRDGGYNEQFF; CDR3nt: TGTGCCAGCAGCTTAAGAGATGGAGGGTACAATGAGCAGTTCTTC
d_gene: NA; j_gene: TRBJ2-1; abundance: few; v_gene: TRBV18; CDR3aa: CASSPRRQDNEQFF; CDR3nt: TGTGCCAGCTCACCACGCCGGCAGGACAATGAGCAGTTCTTC
d_gene: TRBD2; j_gene: TRBJ2-3; abundance: NA; v_gene: TRBV20-1; CDR3aa: CSARDFGTSGNTDTQYF; CDR3nt: TGCAGTGCTAGAGATTTCGGGACTAGCGGCAACACAGATACGCAGTATTTT
d_gene: NA; j_gene: TRBJ2-2; abundance: few; v_gene: TRBV18; CDR3aa: CASSPPMHTGELFF; CDR3nt: TGTGCCAGCTCACCACCTATGCACACCGGGGAGCTGTTTTTT
d_gene: NA; j_gene: TRBJ2-6; abundance: NA; v_gene: TRBV4-3; CDR3aa: CASSQMARDGGANVLTF; CDR3nt: TGCGCCAGCAGCCAGATGGCCCGGGACGGCGGGGCCAACGTCCTGACTTTC
d_gene: TRBD2; j_gene: TRBJ2-7; abundance: few; v_gene: TRBV7-9; CDR3aa: CASSFGRALKYEQYF; CDR3nt: TGTGCCAGCAGCTTCGGGAGGGCCCTCAAATACGAGCAGTACTTC
d_gene: TRBD1; j_gene: TRBJ1-5; abundance: many; v_gene: TRBV4-2; CDR3aa: CASSQDRGGRQPQHF; CDR3nt: TGTGCCAGCAGCCAAGATCGAGGGGGCAGGCAGCCCCAGCATTTT
d_gene: NA; j_gene: TRBJ2-4; abundance: NA; v_gene: TRBV10-3; CDR3aa: CAISDFLSRDKNIQYF; CDR3nt: TGTGCCATCAGTGATTTTCTGTCCAGGGACAAAAACATTCAGTACTTC
d_gene: TRBD1; j_gene: TRBJ2-5; abundance: many; v_gene: TRBV29-1; CDR3aa: CSVVGGQVGETQYF; CDR3nt: TGCAGCGTTGTTGGGGGACAGGTGGGGGAGACCCAGTACTTC
d_gene: NA; j_gene: TRBJ2-7; abundance: few; v_gene: TRBV3-1; CDR3aa: CASSQALYEQYF; CDR3nt: TGTGCCAGCAGCCAAGCGTTATACGAGCAGTACTTC
d_gene: TRBD1; j_gene: TRBJ1-2; abundance: few; v_gene: TRBV15; CDR3aa: CATSHYGTGNYGYTF; CDR3nt: TGTGCCACCAGTCATTACGGGACAGGGAACTATGGCTACACCTTC
d_gene: TRBD2; j_gene: TRBJ2-3; abundance: few; v_gene: TRBV9; CDR3aa: CASSIGLAEFTDTQYF; CDR3nt: TGTGCCAGCAGCATCGGACTAGCGGAGTTCACAGATACGCAGTATTTT
d_gene: TRBD2; j_gene: TRBJ2-7; abundance: NA; v_gene: TRBV5-1; CDR3aa: CASSLGSSGRGEQYF; CDR3nt: TGCGCCAGCAGCTTGGGGTCTAGCGGGAGAGGCGAGCAGTACTTC
d_gene: NA; j_gene: TRBJ2-5; abundance: few; v_gene: TRBV6-5; CDR3aa: CASSSPPGQGLGTQYF; CDR3nt: TGTGCCAGCAGTTCTCCCCCGGGACAAGGTTTGGGGACCCAGTACTTC
d_gene: NA; j_gene: TRBJ1-4; abundance: few; v_gene: TRBV6-5; CDR3aa: CASSSSLEQLNEKLFF; CDR3nt: TGTGCCAGCAGTTCCTCCCTCGAGCAACTTAATGAAAAACTGTTTTTT
d_gene: TRBD1; j_gene: TRBJ2-1; abundance: NA; v_gene: TRBV4-3; CDR3aa: CASSLDPHGDSYNEQFF; CDR3nt: TGCGCCAGCAGCCTCGACCCCCACGGGGACAGCTACAATGAGCAGTTCTTC
d_gene: TRBD1; j_gene: TRBJ2-7; abundance: NA; v_gene: TRBV6-2/TRBV6-3; CDR3aa: CASSYTGTGGPYEQYF; CDR3nt: TGTGCCAGCAGTTACACCGGGACAGGGGGGCCCTACGAGCAGTACTTC
d_gene: NA; j_gene: TRBJ2-1; abundance: few; v_gene: TRBV10-3; CDR3aa: CAISVGEGGNEQFF; CDR3nt: TGTGCCATCAGTGTTGGAGAGGGTGGGAATGAGCAGTTCTTC
d_gene: NA; j_gene: TRBJ2-7; abundance: few; v_gene: TRBV5-6; CDR3aa: CASSPFEAGEQYF; CDR3nt: TGTGCCAGCAGTCCTTTCGAGGCTGGCGAGCAGTACTTC
d_gene: NA; j_gene: TRBJ2-2; abundance: NA; v_gene: TRBV6-2/TRBV6-3; CDR3aa: CASSWRSRTGELFF; CDR3nt: TGTGCCAGCAGTTGGAGGTCCAGGACCGGGGAGCTGTTTTTT
d_gene: NA; j_gene: TRBJ2-5; abundance: many; v_gene: TRBV6-1; CDR3aa: CASSGLTGGQETQYF; CDR3nt: TGTGCCAGCAGCGGCTTAACGGGCGGCCAAGAGACCCAGTACTTC
d_gene: NA; j_gene: TRBJ2-1; abundance: few; v_gene: TRBV6-5; CDR3aa: CASSFSGTISYNEQFF; CDR3nt: TGTGCCAGCAGTTTTTCCGGGACCATCTCTTACAATGAGCAGTTCTTC
d_gene: NA; j_gene: TRBJ2-2; abundance: few; v_gene: TRBV12-3/TRBV12-4; CDR3aa: CASSFGRLTGELFF; CDR3nt: TGTGCCAGCAGTTTCGGCAGACTTACGGGGGAGCTGTTTTTT
d_gene: TRBD2; j_gene: TRBJ2-7; abundance: many; v_gene: TRBV3-1; CDR3aa: CASSQAGPYEQYF; CDR3nt: TGTGCCAGCAGTCAAGCGGGGCCCTACGAGCAGTACTTC
d_gene: NA; j_gene: TRBJ2-1; abundance: NA; v_gene: TRBV4-3; CDR3aa: CASSQVGGTSGNEQFF; CDR3nt: TGCGCCAGCAGCCAAGTAGGCGGGACGTCCGGCAATGAGCAGTTCTTC
d_gene: NA; j_gene: TRBJ1-1; abundance: many; v_gene: TRBV11-2; CDR3aa: CASSLGTWGQADTEAFF; CDR3nt: TGTGCCAGCAGCTTAGGAACTTGGGGGCAGGCGGACACTGAAGCTTTCTTT
d_gene: NA; j_gene: TRBJ2-7; abundance: NA; v_gene: TRBV6-6; CDR3aa: CASSYGAGREQYF; CDR3nt: TGTGCCAGCAGTTACGGGGCAGGGCGCGAGCAGTACTTC
d_gene: NA; j_gene: TRBJ1-2; abundance: many; v_gene: TRBV5-6; CDR3aa: CASSLPDNYGYTF; CDR3nt: TGTGCCAGCAGCTTGCCCGACAACTATGGCTACACCTTC
d_gene: NA; j_gene: TRBJ2-2; abundance: few; v_gene: TRBV20-1; CDR3aa: CSARSEGVLTGELFF; CDR3nt: TGCAGTGCTAGATCCGAGGGAGTATTGACCGGGGAGCTGTTTTTT
d_gene: TRBD2; j_gene: TRBJ2-3; abundance: NA; v_gene: TRBV10-3; CDR3aa: CAIKASGTPGLTDTQYF; CDR3nt: TGTGCCATCAAGGCTAGCGGGACTCCGGGACTCACAGATACGCAGTATTTT
d_gene: NA; j_gene: TRBJ2-7; abundance: few; v_gene: TRBV12-3/TRBV12-4; CDR3aa: CASSFAGKGNEQYF; CDR3nt: TGTGCCAGCAGTTTTGCCGGGAAAGGTAACGAGCAGTACTTC
d_gene: TRBD2; j_gene: TRBJ2-5; abundance: few; v_gene: TRBV10-3; CDR3aa: CAISGTSAEETQYF; CDR3nt: TGTGCCATCAGTGGGACTAGCGCCGAAGAGACCCAGTACTTC
d_gene: TRBD2; j_gene: TRBJ2-7; abundance: NA; v_gene: TRBV20-1; CDR3aa: CSARSSGGLSYEQYF; CDR3nt: TGCAGTGCTAGATCAAGCGGGGGCCTCTCCTACGAGCAGTACTTC
d_gene: TRBD2; j_gene: TRBJ2-5; abundance: many; v_gene: TRBV6-1; CDR3aa: CASNGERRGAQETQYF; CDR3nt: TGTGCCAGCAATGGGGAAAGGCGGGGGGCGCAAGAGACCCAGTACTTC
d_gene: NA; j_gene: TRBJ1-1; abundance: few; v_gene: TRBV5-1; CDR3aa: CASSAEGQGAFF; CDR3nt: TGCGCCAGCAGCGCCGAGGGCCAGGGTGCTTTCTTT